What follows is one T cell receptor beta chain and its context. Antigen specificity is unknown. The CDR3 length is 16 residues. The trim removed 5 bases at V and 7 bases at J, leaving 13 bases unmatched. Germline CDR1 reads SEHNR; CDR2 reads FQNEAQ (reference sequence). The sample originates from a study of beta chain features in type 1 diabetes. Findings and limits, study-wide: VDJ junctions sequenced from type 1 diabetes patients showed fewer insertions and more deletions. TCRB CDR3s were moderately but significantly shorter in Type 1 diabetes patients in all four CD4+ subsets. In the patient group, naive, central memory and Treg TCRB repertoires seemed more alike than in the healthy donor group.

TCRB transcripts that were expressed got sequenced, as all of the isolated RNA had been reverse transcribed. Some clones are missing from TCRdb's copy, which holds only in-frame ones; the method was immunoSEQ multiplex PCR. The sample includes roughly 400,000 clones, around 10% seen only once; the top ten take 0.45% to 0.65%. This chain connects TRBV7-9 to TRBJ2-4; TRBD1 aligns across 8 bases. Sequencing was done on a sample of central memory CD4+ T cells from blood. The sequence came from a man aged 25 to 45 with type 1 diabetes. The CDR3 spells CASSPRTGTALNIQYF. For the CDR3, the DNA is TGTGCCAGCAGCCCCAGGACAGGGACCGCTTTGAACATTCAGTACTTC. The full variable domain, its missing parts supplied by reference TRBV7-9 and TRBJ2-4, is DTGVSQNPRHKITKRGQNVTFRCDPISEHNRLYWYRQTLGQGPEFLTYFQNEAQLEKSRLLSDRFSAERPKGSFSTLEIQRTEQGDSAMYLCASSPRTGTALNIQYFGAGTRLSVL.